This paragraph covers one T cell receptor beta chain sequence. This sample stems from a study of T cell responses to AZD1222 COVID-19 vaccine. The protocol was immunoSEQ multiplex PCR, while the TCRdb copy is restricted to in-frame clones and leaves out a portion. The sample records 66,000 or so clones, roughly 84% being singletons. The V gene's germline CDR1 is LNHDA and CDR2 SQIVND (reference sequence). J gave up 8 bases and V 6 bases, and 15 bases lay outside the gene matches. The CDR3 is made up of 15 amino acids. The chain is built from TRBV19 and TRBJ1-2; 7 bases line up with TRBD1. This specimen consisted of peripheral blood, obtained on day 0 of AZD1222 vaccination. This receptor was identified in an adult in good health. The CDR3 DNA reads TGTGCCAGTAGAACGGGCGCTAACACACAGGGGGGCTACACCTTC. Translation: CASRTGANTQGGYTF. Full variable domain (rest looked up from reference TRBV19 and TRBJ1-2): DGGITQSPKYLFRKEGQNVTLSCEQNLNHDAMYWYRQDPGQGLRLIYYSQIVNDFQKGDIAEGYSVSREKKESFPLTVTSAQKNPTAFYLCASRTGANTQGGYTFGSGTRLTVV.